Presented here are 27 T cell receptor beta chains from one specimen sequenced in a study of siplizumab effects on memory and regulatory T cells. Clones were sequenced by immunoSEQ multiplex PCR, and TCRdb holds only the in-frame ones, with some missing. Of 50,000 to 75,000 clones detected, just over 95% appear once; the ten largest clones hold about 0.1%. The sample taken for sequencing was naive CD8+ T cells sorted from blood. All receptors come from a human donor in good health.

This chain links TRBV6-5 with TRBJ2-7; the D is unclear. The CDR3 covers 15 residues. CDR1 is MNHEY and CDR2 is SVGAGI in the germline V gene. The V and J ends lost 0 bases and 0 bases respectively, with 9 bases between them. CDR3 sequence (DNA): TGTGCCAGCAGTTACTCGGCAACCCGCTCCTACGAGCAGTACTTC. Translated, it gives CASSYSATRSYEQYF.

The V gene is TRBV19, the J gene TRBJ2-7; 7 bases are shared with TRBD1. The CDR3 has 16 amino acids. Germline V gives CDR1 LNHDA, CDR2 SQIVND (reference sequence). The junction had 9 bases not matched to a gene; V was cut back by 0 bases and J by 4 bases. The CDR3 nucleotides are TGTGCCAGTAGTATAGATGCGGTACAGGGGATTTACGAGCAGTACTTC. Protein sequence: CASSIDAVQGIYEQYF.

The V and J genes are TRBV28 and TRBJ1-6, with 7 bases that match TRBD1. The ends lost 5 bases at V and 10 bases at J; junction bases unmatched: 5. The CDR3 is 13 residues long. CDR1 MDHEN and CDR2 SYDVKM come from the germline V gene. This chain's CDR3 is CASSIQGGSPLHF. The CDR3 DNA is TGTGCCAGCAGTATTCAGGGGGGATCACCCCTCCACTTT.

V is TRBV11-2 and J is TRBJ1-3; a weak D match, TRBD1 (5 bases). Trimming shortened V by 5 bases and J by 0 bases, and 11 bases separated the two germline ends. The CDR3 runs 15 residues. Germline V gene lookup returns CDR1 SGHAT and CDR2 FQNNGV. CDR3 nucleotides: TGTGCCAGCAGCCCCTCGGGGGGCTCTGGAAACACCATATATTTT. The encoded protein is CASSPSGGSGNTIYF.

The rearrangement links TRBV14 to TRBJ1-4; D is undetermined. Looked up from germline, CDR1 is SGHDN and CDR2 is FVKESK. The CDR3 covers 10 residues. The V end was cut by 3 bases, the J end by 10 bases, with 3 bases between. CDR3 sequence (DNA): TGTGCCAGCAGCCAGAGAAAACTGTTTTTT. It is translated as CASSQRKLFF.

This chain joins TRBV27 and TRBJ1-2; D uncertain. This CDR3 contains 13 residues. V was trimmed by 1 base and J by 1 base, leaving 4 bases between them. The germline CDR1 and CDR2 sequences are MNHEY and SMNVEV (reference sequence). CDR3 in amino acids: CASSLYFNYGYTF. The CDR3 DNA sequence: TGTGCCAGCAGTTTATACTTTAACTATGGCTACACCTTC.

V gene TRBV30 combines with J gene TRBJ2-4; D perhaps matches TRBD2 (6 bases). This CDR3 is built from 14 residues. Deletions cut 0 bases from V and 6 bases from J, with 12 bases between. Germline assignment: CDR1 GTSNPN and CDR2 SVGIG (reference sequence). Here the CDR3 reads CAWSVGGEGNIQYF. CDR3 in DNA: TGTGCCTGGAGTGTAGGCGGGGAAGGAAACATTCAGTACTTC.

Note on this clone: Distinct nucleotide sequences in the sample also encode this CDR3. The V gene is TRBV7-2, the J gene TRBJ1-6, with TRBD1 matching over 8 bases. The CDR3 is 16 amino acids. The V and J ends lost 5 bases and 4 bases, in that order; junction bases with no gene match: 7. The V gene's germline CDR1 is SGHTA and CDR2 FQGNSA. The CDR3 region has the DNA TGTGCCAGCAGCCCACGGACAGGGAGTTATAATTCACCCCTCCACTTT. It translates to CASSPRTGSYNSPLHF.

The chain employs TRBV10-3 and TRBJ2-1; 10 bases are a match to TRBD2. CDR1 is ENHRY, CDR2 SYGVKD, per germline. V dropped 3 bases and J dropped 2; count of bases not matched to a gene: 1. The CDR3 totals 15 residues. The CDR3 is CAISDLAGAYNEQFF. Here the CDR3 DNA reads TGTGCCATCAGTGACCTAGCGGGGGCCTACAATGAGCAGTTCTTC.

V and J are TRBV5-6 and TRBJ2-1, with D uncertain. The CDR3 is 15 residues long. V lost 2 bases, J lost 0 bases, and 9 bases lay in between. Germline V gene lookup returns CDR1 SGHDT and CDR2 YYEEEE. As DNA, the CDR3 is TGTGCCAGCAGCTTATCGAGTTTCTCCTACAATGAGCAGTTCTTC. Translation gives CASSLSSFSYNEQFF. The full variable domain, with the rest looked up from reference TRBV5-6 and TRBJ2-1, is DAGVTQSPTHLIKTRGQQVTLRCSPKSGHDTVSWYQQALGQGPQFIFQYYEEEERQRGNFPDRFSGHQFPNYSSELNVNALLLGDSALYLCASSLSSFSYNEQFFGPGTRLTVL.

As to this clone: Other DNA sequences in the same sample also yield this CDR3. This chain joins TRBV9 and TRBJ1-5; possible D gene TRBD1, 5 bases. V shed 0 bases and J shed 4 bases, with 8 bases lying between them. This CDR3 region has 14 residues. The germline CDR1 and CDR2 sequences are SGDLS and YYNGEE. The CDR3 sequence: CASSVGDDNQPQHF. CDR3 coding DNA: TGTGCCAGCAGCGTAGGGGACGATAATCAGCCCCAGCATTTT.

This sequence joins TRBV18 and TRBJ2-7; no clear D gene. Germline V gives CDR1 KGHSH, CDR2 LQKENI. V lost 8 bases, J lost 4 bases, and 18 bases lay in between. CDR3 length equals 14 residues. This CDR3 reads CASRGVGSGYEQYF. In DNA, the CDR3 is TGTGCCAGCCGTGGGGTGGGATCGGGTTACGAGCAGTACTTC.

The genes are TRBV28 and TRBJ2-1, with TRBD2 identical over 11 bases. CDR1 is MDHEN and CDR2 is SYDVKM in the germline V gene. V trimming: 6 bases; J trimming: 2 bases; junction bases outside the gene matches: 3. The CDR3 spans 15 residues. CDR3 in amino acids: CASSTSGGPYNEQFF. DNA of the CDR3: TGTGCCAGCAGCACTAGCGGGGGTCCCTACAATGAGCAGTTCTTC.

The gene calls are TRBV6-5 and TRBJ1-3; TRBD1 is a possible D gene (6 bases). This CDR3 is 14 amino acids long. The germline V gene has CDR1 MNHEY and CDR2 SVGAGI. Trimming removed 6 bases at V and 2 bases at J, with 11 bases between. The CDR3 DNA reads TGTGCCAGCAGCCAATGGGGGCCTGGAAACACCATATATTTT. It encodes CASSQWGPGNTIYF.

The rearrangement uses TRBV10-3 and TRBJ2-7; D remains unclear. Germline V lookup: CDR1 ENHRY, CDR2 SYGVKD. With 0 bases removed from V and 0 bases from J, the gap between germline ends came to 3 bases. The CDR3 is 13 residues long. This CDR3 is CAISESPSYEQYF. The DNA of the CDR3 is TGTGCCATCAGTGAGTCACCCTCCTACGAGCAGTACTTC.

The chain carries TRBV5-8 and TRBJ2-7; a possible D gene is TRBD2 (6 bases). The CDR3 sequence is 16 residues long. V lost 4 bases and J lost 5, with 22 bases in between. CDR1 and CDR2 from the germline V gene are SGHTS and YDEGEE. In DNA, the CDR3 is TGTGCCAGCAGCGAGATTGCCCCGGGACTTTCGGACGAGCAGTACTTC. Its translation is CASSEIAPGLSDEQYF.

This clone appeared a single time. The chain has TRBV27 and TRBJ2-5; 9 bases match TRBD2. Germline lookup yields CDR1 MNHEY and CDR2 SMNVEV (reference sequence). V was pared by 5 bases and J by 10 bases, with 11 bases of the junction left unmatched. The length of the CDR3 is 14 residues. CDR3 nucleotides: TGTGCCAGCAGTCCATTAAGCGGGGGGCACCACCAGTACTTC. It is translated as CASSPLSGGHHQYF.

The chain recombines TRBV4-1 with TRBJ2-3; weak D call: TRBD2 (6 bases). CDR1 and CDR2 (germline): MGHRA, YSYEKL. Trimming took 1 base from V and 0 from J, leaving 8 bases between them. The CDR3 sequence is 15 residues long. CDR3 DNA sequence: TGCGCCAGCAGCCAAGGCGGGGTAAGCACAGATACGCAGTATTTT. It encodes CASSQGGVSTDTQYF.

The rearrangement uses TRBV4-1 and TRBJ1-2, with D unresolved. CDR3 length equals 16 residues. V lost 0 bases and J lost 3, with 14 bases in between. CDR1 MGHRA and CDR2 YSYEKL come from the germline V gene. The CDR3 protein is CASSQEVGVLDYGYTF. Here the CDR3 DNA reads TGCGCCAGCAGCCAAGAAGTGGGAGTGTTGGACTATGGCTACACCTTC.

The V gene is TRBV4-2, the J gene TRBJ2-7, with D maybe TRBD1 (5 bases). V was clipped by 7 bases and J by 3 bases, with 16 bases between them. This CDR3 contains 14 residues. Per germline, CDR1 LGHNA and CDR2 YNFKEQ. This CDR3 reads CASKGQGLGYEQYF. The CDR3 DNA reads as TGTGCCAGCAAGGGGCAGGGCCTCGGCTACGAGCAGTACTTC.

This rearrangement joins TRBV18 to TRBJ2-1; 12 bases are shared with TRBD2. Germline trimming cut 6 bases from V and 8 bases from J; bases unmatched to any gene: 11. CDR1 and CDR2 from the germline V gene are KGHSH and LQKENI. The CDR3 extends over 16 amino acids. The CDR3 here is CASSRRPSGGVYEQFF. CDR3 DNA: TGTGCCAGCTCTCGACGGCCTAGCGGGGGGGTGTATGAGCAGTTCTTC.

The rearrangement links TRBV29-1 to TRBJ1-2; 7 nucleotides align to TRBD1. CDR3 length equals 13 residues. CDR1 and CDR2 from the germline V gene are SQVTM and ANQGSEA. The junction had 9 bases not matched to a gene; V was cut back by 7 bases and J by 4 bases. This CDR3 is CSATGASSYGYTF. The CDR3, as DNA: TGCAGCGCTACAGGGGCATCGAGCTATGGCTACACCTTC.

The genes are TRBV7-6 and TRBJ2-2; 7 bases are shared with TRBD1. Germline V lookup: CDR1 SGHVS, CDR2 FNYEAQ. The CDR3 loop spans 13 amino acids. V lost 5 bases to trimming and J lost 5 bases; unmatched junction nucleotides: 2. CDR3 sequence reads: CASSSRGTGELFF. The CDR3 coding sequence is TGTGCCAGCAGCAGCAGGGGGACCGGGGAGCTGTTTTTT.

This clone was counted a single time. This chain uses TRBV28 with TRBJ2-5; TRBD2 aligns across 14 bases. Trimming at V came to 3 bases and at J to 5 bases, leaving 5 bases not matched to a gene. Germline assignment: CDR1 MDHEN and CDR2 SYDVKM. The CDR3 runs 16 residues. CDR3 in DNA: TGTGCCAGCAGTTTCCCGACTAGCGGGGGGGGCGAGACCCAGTACTTC. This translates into CASSFPTSGGGETQYF.

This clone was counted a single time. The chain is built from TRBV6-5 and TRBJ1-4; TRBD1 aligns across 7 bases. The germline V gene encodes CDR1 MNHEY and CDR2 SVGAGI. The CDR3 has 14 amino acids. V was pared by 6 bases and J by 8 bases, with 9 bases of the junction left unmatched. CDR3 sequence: CASRKGQGEEKLFF. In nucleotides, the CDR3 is TGTGCCAGCAGGAAAGGCCAGGGGGAGGAAAAACTGTTTTTT.

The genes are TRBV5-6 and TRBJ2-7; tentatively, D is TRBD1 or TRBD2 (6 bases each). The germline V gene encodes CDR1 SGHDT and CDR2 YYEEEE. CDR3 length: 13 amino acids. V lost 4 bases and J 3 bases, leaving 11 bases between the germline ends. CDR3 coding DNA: TGTGCCAGCAGCGTCGGGGGCAGCTACGAGCAGTACTTC. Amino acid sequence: CASSVGGSYEQYF.

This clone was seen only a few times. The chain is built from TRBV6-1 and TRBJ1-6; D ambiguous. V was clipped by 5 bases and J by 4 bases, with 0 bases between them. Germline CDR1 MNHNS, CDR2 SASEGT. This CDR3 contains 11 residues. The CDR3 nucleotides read TGTGCCAGCAGTTATAATTCACCCCTCCACTTT. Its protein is CASSYNSPLHF.